Sequencing of this TCR beta chain was carried out in a study of T cell responses to AZD1222 COVID-19 vaccine. Study observations and caveats: The peak T cell response came first, and repertoires were sampled only after it. After two AZD1222 doses, spike-specific TCR breadth and depth rose versus day 0.

Of note for this clone: No antigen is known for it.

This CDR3 spans 15 amino acids. J lost 2 bases, V lost 2 bases, and 6 bases had no gene match. Germline CDR1 reads SGHVS; CDR2 reads FQNEAQ. Sequencing used immunoSEQ multiplex PCR; TCRdb keeps in-frame clones, though not all of them. The table lists 150,000 to 200,000 clones, 91% of them singletons. The chain has TRBV7-8 and TRBJ2-7, with 7 bases fitting TRBD2. Sequencing was performed on peripheral blood, taken 28 days after the second AZD1222 dose. The TCR sequence derives from an adult who received the AZD1222 COVID-19 vaccine. For the CDR3, the DNA is TGTGCCAGCAGCTTAAACGGGAGGCTAGCCTACGAGCAGTACTTC. Its translation: CASSLNGRLAYEQYF.